There are a few counts of the clone carrying this TCR beta chain. Around 2 micrograms of genomic DNA (from cryopreserved PBMCs) were used for TCR beta libraries. The table came from immunoSEQ multiplex PCR; TCRdb's copy has only in-frame clones and leaves some out. The sample includes approximately 100,000 clones, around 80% of them seen just once. This sample stems from a study of cytotoxic CD8 clonotypes in ibrutinib-treated CLL. Study overall: In all, around 10 patients were relapsed/refractory, some 14 were treatment-naive and about 18 were IGHV unmutated.

The TCR comes from a human donor with chronic lymphocytic leukemia. Sequenced here: PBMCs, sampled after 12 months of ibrutinib treatment.

Here the CDR3 reads CASSESRNTEAFF. CDR3 nucleotide sequence: TGTGCCAGCAGTGAATCAAGGAACACTGAAGCTTTCTTT. The gene calls are TRBV6-1 and TRBJ1-1, with no clear D. The length of the CDR3 is 13 residues. Looked up from germline, CDR1 is MNHNS and CDR2 is SASEGT. The ends were cut back, 2 bases at V and 1 base at J, with 5 bases in the middle.